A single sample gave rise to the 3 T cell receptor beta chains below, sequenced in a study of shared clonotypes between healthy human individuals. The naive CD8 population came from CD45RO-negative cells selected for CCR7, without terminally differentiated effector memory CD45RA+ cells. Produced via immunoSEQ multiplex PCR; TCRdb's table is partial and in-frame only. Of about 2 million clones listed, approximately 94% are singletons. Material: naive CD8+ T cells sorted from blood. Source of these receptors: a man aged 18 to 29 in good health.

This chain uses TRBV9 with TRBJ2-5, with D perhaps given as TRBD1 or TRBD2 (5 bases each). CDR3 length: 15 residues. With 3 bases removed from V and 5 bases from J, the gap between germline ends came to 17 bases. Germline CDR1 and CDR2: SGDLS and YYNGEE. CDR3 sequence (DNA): TGTGCCAGCAGCGCCTATACGGGACCGGGCGAGACCCAGTACTTC. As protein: CASSAYTGPGETQYF.

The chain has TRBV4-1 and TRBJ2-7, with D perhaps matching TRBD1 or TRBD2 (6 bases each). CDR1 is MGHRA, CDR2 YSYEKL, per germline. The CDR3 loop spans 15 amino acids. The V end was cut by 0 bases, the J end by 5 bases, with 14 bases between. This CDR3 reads CASSQEFTGADEQYF. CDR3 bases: TGCGCCAGCAGCCAAGAGTTCACGGGGGCCGACGAGCAGTACTTC.

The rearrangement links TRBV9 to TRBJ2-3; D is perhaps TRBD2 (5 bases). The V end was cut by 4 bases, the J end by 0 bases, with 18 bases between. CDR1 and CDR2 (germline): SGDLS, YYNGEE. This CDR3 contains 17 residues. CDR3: CASSSPRGPTSTDTQYF. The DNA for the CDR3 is TGTGCCAGCAGCTCTCCTCGAGGGCCTACTAGCACAGATACGCAGTATTTT.